This record looks at one T cell receptor (beta chain) sequence and its context. One end of the junction varies from germline; a read error may be responsible. The CDR3 contains 15 residues. The data belong to a study of tumor-infiltrating lymphocytes in primary liver carcinoma. A primer in the constant region served to generate TCR beta cDNA from roughly 450 ng of total RNA. Amplification in three nested multiplex PCR rounds with slightly modified ARM-PCR gave rise to TCR beta libraries. The first two PCR rounds, around 10 cycles each, used TRBV1-TRBV30 forward primers and a C-beta reverse primer. TCRdb re-derived calls from the multiplex PCR reads in MiXCR, one entry per CDR3 protein. The sample has tens of thousands of distinct CDR3 sequences, approximately 82% seen once; the top ten hold around two fifths. RNA and DNA were co-extracted from about 19-30 mg of unsorted bulk tissue.

The chain carries TRBV12-3 or TRBV12-4 and TRBJ2-1; TRBD2 matches at 7 bases. This clonotype was obtained from a woman aged 25 to 39 with primary liver carcinoma and hepatitis B virus infection. Sequences were obtained from tumor-adjacent normal liver tissue. The CDR3: CACSMGGDVYNEQFF. The CDR3 nucleotides read TGTGCCTGCAGTATGGGGGGGGATGTTTACAATGAGCAGTTCTTC.